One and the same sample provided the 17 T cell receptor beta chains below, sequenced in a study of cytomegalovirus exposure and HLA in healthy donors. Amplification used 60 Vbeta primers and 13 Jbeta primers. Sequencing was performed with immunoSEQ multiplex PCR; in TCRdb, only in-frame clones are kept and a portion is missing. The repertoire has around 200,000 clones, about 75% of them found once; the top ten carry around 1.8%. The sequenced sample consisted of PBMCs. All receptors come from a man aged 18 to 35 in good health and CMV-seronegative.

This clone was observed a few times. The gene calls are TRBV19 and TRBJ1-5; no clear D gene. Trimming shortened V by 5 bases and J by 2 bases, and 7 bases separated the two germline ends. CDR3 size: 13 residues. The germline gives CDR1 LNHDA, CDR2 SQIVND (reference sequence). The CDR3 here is CASSSPGNQPQHF. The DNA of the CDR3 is TGTGCCAGTAGTTCCCCGGGCAATCAGCCCCAGCATTTT.

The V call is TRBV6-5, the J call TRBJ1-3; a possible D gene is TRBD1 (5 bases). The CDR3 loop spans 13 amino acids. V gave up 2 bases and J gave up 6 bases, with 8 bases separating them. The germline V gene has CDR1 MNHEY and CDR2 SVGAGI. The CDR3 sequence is CASSYGGVNTIYF. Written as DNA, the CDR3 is TGTGCCAGCAGTTACGGAGGGGTAAACACCATATATTTT.

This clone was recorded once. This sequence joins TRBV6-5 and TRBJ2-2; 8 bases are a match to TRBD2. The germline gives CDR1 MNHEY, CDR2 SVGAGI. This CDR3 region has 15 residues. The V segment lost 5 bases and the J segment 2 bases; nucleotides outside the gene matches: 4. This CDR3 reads CASSQSGSNTGELFF. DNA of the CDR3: TGTGCCAGCAGTCAGAGCGGGAGTAACACCGGGGAGCTGTTTTTT.

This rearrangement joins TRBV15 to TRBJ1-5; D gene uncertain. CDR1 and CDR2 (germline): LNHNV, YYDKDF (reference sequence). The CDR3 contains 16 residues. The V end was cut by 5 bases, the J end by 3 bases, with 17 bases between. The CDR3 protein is CATSPREMANNQPQHF. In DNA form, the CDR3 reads TGTGCCACCAGCCCACGGGAGATGGCTAACAATCAGCCCCAGCATTTT.

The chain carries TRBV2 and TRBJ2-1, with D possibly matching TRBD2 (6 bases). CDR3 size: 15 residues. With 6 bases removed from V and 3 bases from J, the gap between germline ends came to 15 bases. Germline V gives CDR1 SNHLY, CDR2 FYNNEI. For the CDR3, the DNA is TGTGCCAGCAGGGCCGGGGGAGCCGACTACAATGAGCAGTTCTTC. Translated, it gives CASRAGGADYNEQFF.

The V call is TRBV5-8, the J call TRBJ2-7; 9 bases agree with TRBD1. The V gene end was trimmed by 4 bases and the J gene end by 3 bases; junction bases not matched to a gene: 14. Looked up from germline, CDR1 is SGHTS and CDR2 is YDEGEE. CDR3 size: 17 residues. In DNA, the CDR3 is TGTGCCAGCAGCCGTCTAACGGGACAGGGAACTTACTACGAGCAGTACTTC. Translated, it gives CASSRLTGQGTYYEQYF.

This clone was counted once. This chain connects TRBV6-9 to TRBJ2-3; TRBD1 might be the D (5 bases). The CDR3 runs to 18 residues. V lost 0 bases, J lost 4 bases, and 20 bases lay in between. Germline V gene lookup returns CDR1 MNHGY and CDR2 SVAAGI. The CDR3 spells CASSYSRQGRVGADTQYF. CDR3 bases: TGTGCCAGCAGTTATTCTCGGCAGGGAAGGGTAGGCGCAGATACGCAGTATTTT.

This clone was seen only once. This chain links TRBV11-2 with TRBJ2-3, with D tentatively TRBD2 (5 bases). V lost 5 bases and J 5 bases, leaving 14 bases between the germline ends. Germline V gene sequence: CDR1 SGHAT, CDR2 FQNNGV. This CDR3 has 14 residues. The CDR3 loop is CASSPLNGVDTQYF. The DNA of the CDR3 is TGTGCCAGCAGCCCCTTAAACGGGGTAGATACGCAGTATTTT.

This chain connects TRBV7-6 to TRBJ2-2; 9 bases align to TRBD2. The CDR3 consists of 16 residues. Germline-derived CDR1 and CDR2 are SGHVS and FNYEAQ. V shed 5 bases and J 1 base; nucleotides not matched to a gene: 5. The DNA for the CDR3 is TGTGCCAGCAGCCCCGGCGGGGGGGTGAACACCGGGGAGCTGTTTTTT. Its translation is CASSPGGGVNTGELFF.

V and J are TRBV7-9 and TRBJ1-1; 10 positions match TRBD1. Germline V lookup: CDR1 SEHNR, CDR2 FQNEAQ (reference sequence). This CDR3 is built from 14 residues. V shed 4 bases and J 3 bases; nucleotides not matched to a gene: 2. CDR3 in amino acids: CASSSGQGYTEAFF. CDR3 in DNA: TGTGCCAGCAGCTCGGGACAGGGGTACACTGAAGCTTTCTTT.

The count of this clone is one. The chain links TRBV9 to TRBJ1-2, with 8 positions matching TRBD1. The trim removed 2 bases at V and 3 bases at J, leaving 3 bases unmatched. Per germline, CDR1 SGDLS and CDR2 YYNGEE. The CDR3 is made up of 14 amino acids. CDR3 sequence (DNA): TGTGCCAGCAGCGTCACAGGGGGTCACTATGGCTACACCTTC. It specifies CASSVTGGHYGYTF.

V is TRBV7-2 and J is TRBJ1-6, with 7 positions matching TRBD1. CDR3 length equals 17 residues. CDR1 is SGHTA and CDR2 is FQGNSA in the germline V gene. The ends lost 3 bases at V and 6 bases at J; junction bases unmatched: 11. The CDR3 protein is CASSLGRQGLPNSPLHF. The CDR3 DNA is TGTGCCAGCAGCTTGGGCAGACAGGGACTTCCTAATTCACCCCTCCACTTT.

The CDR3 region has the DNA TGTGCCAGCAGCTTAGGGGTAACAGCTAACACCGGGGAGCTGTTTTTT. This encodes CASSLGVTANTGELFF. The chain uses TRBV11-3 and TRBJ2-2; no clear D. The CDR3 runs 16 residues. Trimming shortened V by 1 base and J by 2 bases, and 11 bases separated the two germline ends. Looked up from germline, CDR1 is SGHNT and CDR2 is YENEEA.

The CDR3: CASTAILGQGANSPLHF. The DNA of the CDR3 is TGTGCCAGCACCGCCATACTGGGACAGGGGGCCAATTCACCCCTCCACTTT. The V gene is TRBV19, the J gene TRBJ1-6, with 12 positions matching TRBD1. V trimming: 9 bases; J trimming: 7 bases; junction bases outside the gene matches: 13. Germline V lookup: CDR1 LNHDA, CDR2 SQIVND (reference sequence). This CDR3 has 17 residues.

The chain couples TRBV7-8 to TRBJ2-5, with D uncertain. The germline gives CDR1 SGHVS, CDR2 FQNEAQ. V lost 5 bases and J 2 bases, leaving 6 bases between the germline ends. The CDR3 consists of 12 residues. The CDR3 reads CASSPNQETQYF. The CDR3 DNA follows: TGTGCCAGCAGCCCAAATCAAGAGACCCAGTACTTC.

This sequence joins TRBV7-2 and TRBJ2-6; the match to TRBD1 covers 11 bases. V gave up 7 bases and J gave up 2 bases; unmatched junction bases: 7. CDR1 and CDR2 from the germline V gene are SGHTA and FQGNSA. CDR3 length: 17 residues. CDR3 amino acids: CASTSGTGGTGANVLTF. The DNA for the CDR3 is TGTGCCAGCACATCCGGGACAGGGGGGACTGGGGCCAACGTCCTGACTTTC.

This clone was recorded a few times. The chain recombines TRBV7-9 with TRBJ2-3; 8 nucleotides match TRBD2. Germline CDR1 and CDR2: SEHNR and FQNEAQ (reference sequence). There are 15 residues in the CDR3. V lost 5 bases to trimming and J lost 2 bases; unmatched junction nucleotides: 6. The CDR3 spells CASSPSGGFTDTQYF. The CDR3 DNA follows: TGTGCCAGCAGCCCCTCGGGAGGGTTCACAGATACGCAGTATTTT.